A selection of T cell receptor beta chains follows, all from one sample in a study of blood T cell repertoires in COVID-19. The assay was immunoSEQ multiplex PCR, and TCRdb's table has in-frame clones only and misses some. The table records approximately 400,000 clones, approximately 89% of them present only once. Sequencing was done on a sample of PBMCs or T cells enriched from blood (not recorded which). The receptors stem from a man aged 30 to 45 who had recovered from COVID-19. Each CDR3 is given with its conserved first and last residue. A D gene is named only where the DNA matches it firmly. Not all rows give a size; the values are once, few, many and, for expanded clones, a class.

size,D,J,V,CDR3,DNA
.,.,TRBJ1-1,TRBV10-2,CASSDSRNTEAFF,TGCGCCAGCAGTGACTCCAGGAACACTGAAGCTTTCTTT
once,TRBD2,TRBJ2-3,TRBV5-1,CASSLARGGPDTQYF,TGCGCCAGCAGCCTCGCCCGGGGGGGCCCAGATACGCAGTATTTT
.,.,TRBJ1-2,TRBV18,CATTQAPVLYGYTF,TGTGCCACGACACAGGCCCCGGTCCTCTATGGCTACACCTTC
few,TRBD2,TRBJ2-5,TRBV3-1/TRBV3-2,CASSHPGLKKETQYF,TGTGCCAGCAGCCACCCGGGACTAAAAAAAGAGACCCAGTACTTC
.,.,TRBJ1-1,TRBV5-4,CASSPRMAGMNTEAFF,TGTGCCAGCAGCCCCCGAATGGCAGGGATGAACACTGAAGCTTTCTTT
.,TRBD1,TRBJ2-1,TRBV27,CASSFIYRGRNNEQFF,TGTGCCAGCAGTTTCATCTACAGGGGACGAAACAATGAGCAGTTCTTC
few,.,TRBJ1-1,TRBV30,CAWTYGFASTEAFF,TGTGCCTGGACCTACGGTTTTGCTAGCACTGAAGCTTTCTTT
once,.,TRBJ2-2,TRBV15,CATSKGHENTGELFF,TGTGCCACCAGCAAGGGACATGAGAACACCGGGGAGCTGTTTTTT
.,.,TRBJ1-6,TRBV3-1/TRBV3-2,CASSQVSFYNSPLHF,TGTGCCAGCAGCCAAGTGTCCTTCTATAATTCACCCCTCCACTTT
once,.,TRBJ2-3,TRBV5-4,CASSLGMGPDTQYF,TGTGCCAGCAGCTTGGGGATGGGGCCAGATACGCAGTATTTT
.,TRBD1,TRBJ2-2,TRBV5-6,CASSLSPGGNTGELFF,TGTGCCAGCAGCTTGTCCCCAGGGGGAAACACCGGGGAGCTGTTTTTT
.,.,TRBJ1-1,TRBV5-1,CASSLGWGRPFEAFF,TGCGCCAGCAGCTTGGGTTGGGGGCGCCCATTTGAAGCTTTCTTT
.,TRBD1,TRBJ2-3,TRBV14,CASSQFQGVITDTQYF,TGTGCCAGCAGCCAGTTCCAGGGGGTGATAACAGATACGCAGTATTTT
.,.,TRBJ2-1,TRBV5-4,CASTTFPREPYNEQFF,TGTGCCAGCACCACCTTCCCCCGGGAGCCCTACAATGAGCAGTTCTTC
once,.,TRBJ2-5,TRBV30,CAWRESGDQETQYF,TGTGCCTGGAGGGAATCAGGGGACCAAGAGACCCAGTACTTC
few,TRBD1,TRBJ1-1,TRBV5-4,CASSLGPLGQGVVNTEAFF,TGTGCCAGCAGCTTGGGGCCACTGGGACAGGGCGTTGTGAACACTGAAGCTTTCTTT
once,TRBD1,TRBJ1-2,TRBV3-1/TRBV3-2,CASSQGAGTEYDYTF,TGTGCCAGCAGCCAAGGCGCCGGGACAGAGTACGACTACACCTTC
.,TRBD2,TRBJ2-1,TRBV29-1,CSVLIAGGREFF,TGCAGCGTTCTAATAGCGGGGGGCAGGGAGTTCTTC
once,TRBD1,TRBJ2-7,TRBV5-1,CASAEGTGAYEQYF,TGCGCCAGCGCTGAGGGGACAGGGGCCTACGAGCAGTACTTC
few,.,TRBJ2-7,TRBV27,CASSFPLGGKEQYF,TGTGCCAGCAGTTTTCCGCTAGGGGGAAAAGAGCAGTACTTC
.,TRBD1,TRBJ1-2,TRBV29-1,CSVGQGNGYTF,TGCAGCGTTGGACAGGGGAATGGCTACACCTTC
.,.,TRBJ2-5,TRBV11-3,CASSSRGPETQYF,TGTGCCAGCAGCTCCAGAGGTCCGGAGACCCAGTACTTC
.,.,TRBJ1-5,TRBV6-5,CASSDGIDQPQHF,TGTGCCAGCAGCGACGGGATAGATCAGCCCCAGCATTTT
.,.,TRBJ2-3,TRBV18,CASSPPVRTDTQYF,TGTGCCAGCTCACCACCGGTCAGGACAGATACGCAGTATTTT
.,.,TRBJ1-2,TRBV4-2,CASSQQGTIANYGYTF,TGTGCCAGCAGCCAGCAAGGGACTATAGCTAACTATGGCTACACCTTC
.,.,TRBJ1-5,TRBV3-1/TRBV3-2,CASSQEPRGNQPQHF,TGTGCCAGCAGCCAAGAGCCCAGGGGCAATCAGCCCCAGCATTTT
.,.,TRBJ2-3,TRBV9,CASSIPRDTQYF,TGTGCCAGCAGCATCCCTCGGGATACGCAGTATTTT